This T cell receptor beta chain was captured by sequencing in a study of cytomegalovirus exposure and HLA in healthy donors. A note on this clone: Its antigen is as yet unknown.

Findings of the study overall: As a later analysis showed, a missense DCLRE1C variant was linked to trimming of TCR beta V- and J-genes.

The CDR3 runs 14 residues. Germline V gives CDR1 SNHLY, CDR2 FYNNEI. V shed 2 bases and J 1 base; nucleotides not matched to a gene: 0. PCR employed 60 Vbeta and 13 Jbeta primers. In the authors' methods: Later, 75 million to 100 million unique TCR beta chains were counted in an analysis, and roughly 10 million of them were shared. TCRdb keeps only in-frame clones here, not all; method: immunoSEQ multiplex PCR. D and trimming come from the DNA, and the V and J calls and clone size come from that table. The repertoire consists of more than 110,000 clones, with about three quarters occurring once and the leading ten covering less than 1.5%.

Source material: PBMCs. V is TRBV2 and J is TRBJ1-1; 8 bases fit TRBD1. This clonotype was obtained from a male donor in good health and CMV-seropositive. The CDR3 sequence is CASSEQGANTEAFF. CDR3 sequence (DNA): TGTGCCAGCAGTGAACAGGGGGCGAACACTGAAGCTTTCTTT.